The 10 T cell receptor beta chains reported below all come from one sample, sequenced in a study of T cells in Graves' hyperthyroidism and ophthalmopathy. From RNA transcripts, TCR beta CDR3 regions were amplified. Carried out on the TCR CDR3, a first-round RT-PCR used the HTBI primer set. One entry per CDR3 protein, called by TCRdb with MiXCR from the multiplex PCR reads. This sample yields approximately 490,000 distinct CDR3 sequences, of which around a fifth are seen a single time; approximately 54% belongs to the top ten. Input material: blood. These receptors came from a woman aged 70 to 79 with Graves' ophthalmopathy.

This clonotype was picked up a small number of times. The genes are TRBV7-6 and TRBJ1-1; a weak D match, TRBD1 (6 bases). The CDR3 has 15 residues. Trimming took off 5 bases at V and 5 bases at J, with 18 bases between the two ends. Germline-derived CDR1 and CDR2 are SGHVS and FNYEAQ. This CDR3 is CASSRQDSRGTEAFF. The CDR3 DNA reads as TGTGCCAGCAGCCGGCAGGACTCAAGGGGGACTGAAGCTTTCTTT. Using reference TRBV7-6 and TRBJ1-1 for the parts outside the CDR3, the full variable domain is GAGVSQSPRYKVTKRGQDVALRCDPISGHVSLYWYRQALGQGPEFLTYFNYEAQQDKSGLPNDRFSAERPEGSISTLTIQRTEQRDSAMYRCASSRQDSRGTEAFFGQGTRLTVV.

The chain uses TRBV11-1 and TRBJ1-1, with D possibly TRBD1 on 5 matching bases. CDR1 SGHAT and CDR2 FQDESV come from the germline V gene (reference sequence). This CDR3 comprises 13 residues. V shed 1 base and J shed 6 bases, with 9 bases lying between them. The CDR3 protein is CASSLVRGAEAFF. The DNA of the CDR3 is TGTGCCAGCAGCTTAGTTCGGGGCGCTGAAGCTTTCTTT.

The V and J genes are TRBV6-1 and TRBJ2-1; 7 bases fit TRBD1. Germline V gene data show CDR1 as MNHNS and CDR2 as SASEGT. Trimming at V came to 5 bases and at J to 6 bases, leaving 10 bases not matched to a gene. The CDR3 has 15 residues. The CDR3 region is CASSSSQGWSNEQFF. The CDR3 DNA is TGTGCCAGCAGTTCCTCACAGGGGTGGAGCAATGAGCAGTTCTTC.

This clonotype has more than one count but fewer than ten. This chain connects TRBV7-9 to TRBJ2-3, with a possible D match to TRBD2 (6 bases). Germline V CDR1 and CDR2: SEHNR, FQNEAQ (reference sequence). V lost 0 bases to trimming and J lost 3 bases, with 13 bases between them. The CDR3 spans 16 residues. The CDR3 reads CASSLARWGETDTQYF. CDR3 DNA: TGTGCCAGCAGCTTAGCGCGATGGGGGGAAACAGATACGCAGTATTTT.

This clonotype was observed a handful of times. The chain combines TRBV29-1 with TRBJ2-7; unclear D gene. This CDR3 contains 13 residues. The V and J ends lost 5 bases and 0 bases respectively, with 11 bases between them. Germline V lookup: CDR1 SQVTM, CDR2 ANQGSEA. CDR3 DNA: TGCAGCGTTTTTTCCACTTTCTCCTACGAGCAGTACTTC. This encodes CSVFSTFSYEQYF.

There are a few counts of this clonotype. J is TRBJ2-1 and V is TRBV6-1; no clear D. Germline V gives CDR1 MNHNS, CDR2 SASEGT. The length of the CDR3 is 17 residues. With 0 bases removed from V and 0 bases from J, the gap between germline ends came to 12 bases. CDR3 sequence reads: CASSEALRSSSYNEQFF. Written as DNA, the CDR3 is TGTGCCAGCAGTGAAGCGTTGAGGTCCAGCTCCTACAATGAGCAGTTCTTC.

This clonotype showed up just a few times. The CDR3 spells CSVEPPSRLETQYF. The CDR3 DNA is TGCAGCGTTGAACCCCCGTCGAGGCTGGAGACCCAGTACTTC. This sequence joins TRBV29-1 and TRBJ2-5; no clear D gene. The germline V gene has CDR1 SQVTM and CDR2 ANQGSEA. This CDR3 has 14 amino acids. V was trimmed by 2 bases and J by 5 bases, leaving 15 bases between them.

This clonotype was seen only a few times. The V and J genes are TRBV30 and TRBJ1-2; no reliable D call. In germline, CDR1 is GTSNPN, CDR2 SVGIG (reference sequence). V shed 0 bases and J shed 4 bases, with 6 bases lying between them. CDR3 size: 12 residues. The CDR3, as DNA: TGTGCCTGGAGTGTCAGCTTCTATGGCTACACCTTC. This encodes CAWSVSFYGYTF.

This clonotype has more than one count but fewer than ten. This chain uses TRBV5-1 with TRBJ2-1; TRBD1 matches at 8 bases. CDR1 and CDR2 (germline): SGHRS, YFSETQ. Trimming cost V 4 bases and J 9 bases; bases outside gene matches: 9. This CDR3 contains 14 residues. The CDR3 region is CASSPGQGVGEQFF. Here the CDR3 DNA reads TGCGCCAGCAGCCCCGGACAGGGTGTGGGTGAGCAGTTCTTC.

In its sample, this clonotype was seen a few times. The V call is TRBV18, the J call TRBJ1-6; 7 nucleotides match TRBD1. With 1 base clipped from V and 5 bases from J, the junction kept 5 bases outside the gene matches. Germline V lookup: CDR1 KGHSH, CDR2 LQKENI. The CDR3 runs 16 residues. The CDR3 loop is CASSPRGQMNNSPLHF. CDR3 in DNA: TGTGCCAGCTCACCACGGGGACAGATGAATAATTCACCCCTCCACTTT.